Sequencing of this T cell receptor beta chain was carried out in a study of blood T cell repertoires in COVID-19. Germline V gives CDR1 MGHRA, CDR2 YSYEKL. V gave up 1 base and J gave up 7 bases; unmatched junction bases: 12. CDR3 length: 17 amino acids. The table came from immunoSEQ multiplex PCR; TCRdb's copy has only in-frame clones and leaves some out. In the table there are 150,000 to 200,000 clones, approximately 73% of which are singletons. Sequencing was carried out using PBMCs or T cells enriched from blood (not recorded which). This clonotype originated in a woman in her 50s with acute COVID-19. V and J are TRBV4-1 and TRBJ2-3; 9 nucleotides agree with TRBD2. CDR3 in DNA: TGCGCCAGCAGCCAAGGAGGGCTAGCGGGAAGCGGTTATACGCAGTATTTT. It codes for CASSQGGLAGSGYTQYF.